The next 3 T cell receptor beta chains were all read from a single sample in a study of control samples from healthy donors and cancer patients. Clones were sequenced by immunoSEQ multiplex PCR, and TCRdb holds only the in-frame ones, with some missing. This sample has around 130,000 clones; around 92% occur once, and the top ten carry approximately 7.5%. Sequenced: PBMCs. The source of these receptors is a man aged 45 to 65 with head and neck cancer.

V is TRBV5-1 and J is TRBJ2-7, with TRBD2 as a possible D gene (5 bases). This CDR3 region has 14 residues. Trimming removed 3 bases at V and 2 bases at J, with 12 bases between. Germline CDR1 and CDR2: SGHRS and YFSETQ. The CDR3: CASSSDGGPYEQYF. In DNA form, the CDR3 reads TGCGCCAGCAGCTCGGACGGCGGGCCCTACGAGCAGTACTTC.

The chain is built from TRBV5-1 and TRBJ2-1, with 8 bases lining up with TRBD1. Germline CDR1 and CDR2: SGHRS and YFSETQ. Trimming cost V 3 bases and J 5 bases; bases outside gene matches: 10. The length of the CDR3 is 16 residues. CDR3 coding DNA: TGCGCCAGCAGCTACCAGGGGGCACGACCACACAATGAGCAGTTCTTC. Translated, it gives CASSYQGARPHNEQFF.

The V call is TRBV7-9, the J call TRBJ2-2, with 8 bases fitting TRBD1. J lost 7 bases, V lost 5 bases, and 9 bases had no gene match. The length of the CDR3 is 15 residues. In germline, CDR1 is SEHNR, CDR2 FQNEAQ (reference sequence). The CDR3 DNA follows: TGTGCCAGCAGCCCGGGGCAGGGGGCCGGCGGGGAGCTGTTTTTT. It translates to CASSPGQGAGGELFF.